Reported below is one T cell receptor (beta chain). The specificity of this receptor is unknown. Per-base quality was not reported, and no clone a single base away is much larger than it. The run used an Illumina NovaSeq 6000. TCRalpha and TCRbeta cDNA libraries were built by 5'RACE with constant-segment primers, adding sample barcodes and unique molecular identifiers. Trizol reagent was used to extract RNA from every sample. Libraries were amplified in two PCR steps, with a second sample barcode and Illumina TruSeq adapters added in the second step. Sequencing of libraries was performed on an Illumina NovaSeq with 2 x 150 bp paired-end reads. As for how the authors treated the data: Reads were demultiplexed and collapsed into UMI-guided consensus sequences with migec v1.2.7. Using mixcr v2.1.11, UMI consensuses were aligned to TRA and TRB V and J templates and then assembled into clonotypes. Clonotypes were classified as expanded or contracted when called significant by both edgeR and NoisET, with noise models trained on biological replicates. For edgeR calls, a false discovery rate-adjusted p below 0.01 and a log2 fold-change threshold of 1 were applied. As an exploratory analysis of dynamics, PCA with hierarchical clustering was applied to max-normalized trajectories of the 1000 most abundant clonotypes. Each responding clone was given a CD4 or CD8 phenotype based on the CD4+ and CD8+ repertoires, which had been sequenced separately. TCRdb trimmed public reads at Q25 via fastp, called clones via MiXCR and kept in-frame beta chains. Rows with one shared CDR3 protein collapse into an entry with the most common genes and DNA. The authors' filters were not applied to this entry. Counted in this sample were 350,000 to 400,000 distinct CDR3 sequences; approximately 15% of them appeared once. The top ten clones comprise roughly 22% of the sample.

This sample was taken from a study of T-cell memory formation after mild COVID-19 (TCRdb year 2021). About the full investigation: TCR sequence clusters from the two donors were largely donor specific. T-cell clones expanding and contracting after mild COVID-19 in two donors were tracked by longitudinal TCRalpha and TCRbeta repertoire sequencing. Two young, previously healthy adult volunteers, one female and one male, were included in the cohort.

Ficoll-Paque density gradient centrifugation was the method used to isolate PBMCs. Points the paper makes about the study in general: Contracting CD4+ clones were located mainly in the CM and EM memory subsets, whereas CD8+ clones were found to be enriched in EMRA. Whether the second-wave clones peaking on day 37 were SARS-CoV-2 specific was not confirmed. Only a couple of mild cases were covered in the study, and larger cohorts including severe cases with pre-infection samples were considered necessary. The detection of some responding clones in pre-infection memory suggests that pre-existing cross-reactive memory T cells joined the SARS-CoV-2 response. From day 15 to 85, contracting clones showed balanced CD4/CD8 phenotypes, whereas a second wave of clones that expanded from day 15 to 37 leaned towards CD4+.

The CDR3, from cysteine to phenylalanine, totals 13 residues. Only CDR3 DNA is held: 39 bases, read in frame from base 1. V loses 3 bases of germline sequence and J loses 11 bases, and the interval between the two ends is 14 bases. CDR1 and CDR2 are read off the germline V gene (reference sequence) as LGHDT and YNNKEL. The TCR originated in a man between 18 and 35 years old who had mild COVID-19 (a few samples of this study predate the infection). The sample titles of this study are shuffled in the database, so cell type and time point are left out; the donor was told from shared clones. The material sequenced was PBMCs or a T cell subset sorted from them (not recorded which). The chain is encoded by TRBV3-1 joined to TRBJ1-3; TRBD1 is possibly the D segment (6 matching bases). Here is the DNA: TGTGCCAGCAGCCAGGGCCAGGGGAGTCCCATATATTTT. It specifies CASSQGQGSPIYF.